This TCR beta chain originates from a study of T-cell memory formation after mild COVID-19. Findings and limits, study-wide: Some clones that responded were present in memory (sampled pre-infection), which suggests cross-reactive memory joined. Clones that got smaller from day 15 to 85 had even CD4/CD8, while clones growing later tipped toward CD4+.

Germline CDR1 is SQVTM and CDR2 is ANQGSEA. This CDR3 comprises 13 residues. With 6 bases removed from V and 2 bases from J, the gap between germline ends came to 14 bases. This clonotype was seen a handful of times. Its antigen is currently unknown. TCRdb analysed the 5' RACE reads with MiXCR anew, one entry per CDR3 protein. The table shows about 440,000 distinct CDR3 sequences, with 15% to 20% occurring only once. The sequencing input was PBMCs or a T cell subset sorted from them (not recorded which). The clonotype comes from an adult woman who had mild COVID-19 (a few samples of this study predate the infection). Cell type and time point are not known. V usage is TRBV29-1 and J usage is TRBJ2-7; D is uncertain. The CDR3 DNA reads as TGCAGCGTCTTGTCAGGCGAAGCCTACGAGCAGTACTTC. This gives the protein CSVLSGEAYEQYF.